This TCR beta chain was found in a study of OX40 agonist ivuxolimab in advanced cancers. Study-level points and caveats: Low normalized T-cell clonal expansion was also seen in some nonresponders.

Method: immunoSEQ multiplex PCR; TCRdb's copy keeps in-frame clones and lacks some. The table has fewer than 45,000 clones, 60% to 85% seen once. In its sample, this clone was seen a few times. Its antigen is unknown. This same CDR3 is encoded by further DNA sequences in the sample. On cycle 4 day 1 and cycle 7 day 1, as well as at baseline, blood was sampled. This CDR3 contains 15 residues. The germline V and J ends were trimmed by 3 bases and 0 bases, with 11 bases remaining between them. The germline V gene encodes CDR1 SGHTA and CDR2 FQGNSA. The receptor was isolated from an adult with an advanced solid tumor such as melanoma, head and neck, liver or kidney cancer. The chain joins TRBV7-2 to TRBJ1-1, with a weak D call TRBD1 (5 bases). The input for sequencing was CD4+ or CD8+ T cells sorted from blood, taken in a trial of the OX40 agonist ivuxolimab. The chain's CDR3 is CASSFGTAMNTEAFF. The CDR3 bases are TGTGCCAGCAGCTTCGGGACGGCAATGAACACTGAAGCTTTCTTT.